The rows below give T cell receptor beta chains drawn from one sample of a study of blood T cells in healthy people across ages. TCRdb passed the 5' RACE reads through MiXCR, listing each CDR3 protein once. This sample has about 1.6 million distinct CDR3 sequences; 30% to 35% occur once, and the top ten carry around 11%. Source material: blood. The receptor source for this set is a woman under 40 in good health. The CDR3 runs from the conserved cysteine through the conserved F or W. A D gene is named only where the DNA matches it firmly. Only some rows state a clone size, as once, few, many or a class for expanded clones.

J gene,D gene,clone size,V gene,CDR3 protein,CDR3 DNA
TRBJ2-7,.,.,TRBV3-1,CASSPPGRRWEQYF,TGTGCCAGCAGCCCGCCGGGGCGAAGATGGGAGCAGTACTTC
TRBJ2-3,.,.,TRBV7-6,CASSSQASPTDTQYF,TGTGCCAGCAGCTCGCAGGCATCGCCCACAGATACGCAGTATTTT
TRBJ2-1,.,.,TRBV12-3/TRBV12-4,CASSLWLGPYNEQFF,TGTGCCAGCAGTTTGTGGTTGGGGCCTTACAATGAGCAGTTCTTC
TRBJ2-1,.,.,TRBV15,CATSQYSYNEQFF,TGTGCCACCAGCCAGTATTCCTACAATGAGCAGTTCTTC
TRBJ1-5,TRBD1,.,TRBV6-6,CASSGQAPNQPQHF,TGTGCCAGCAGTGGACAGGCCCCTAATCAGCCCCAGCATTTT
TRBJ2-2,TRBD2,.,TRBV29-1,CSVESGGGNTGELFF,TGCAGCGTTGAAAGCGGGGGCGGAAACACCGGGGAGCTGTTTTTT
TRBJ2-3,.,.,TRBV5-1,CASRALEDGTDTQYF,TGCGCCAGCCGGGCCTTGGAGGACGGCACAGATACGCAGTATTTT
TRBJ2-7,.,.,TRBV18,CASSPPSVDEQYF,TGTGCCAGCTCACCACCTAGCGTGGACGAGCAGTACTTC
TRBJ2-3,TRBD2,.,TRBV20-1,CSARSTSGSPDTQYF,TGCAGTGCTAGATCCACTAGCGGGAGTCCAGATACGCAGTATTTT
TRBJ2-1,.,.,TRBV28,CASSFEERSYNEQFF,TGTGCCAGCAGTTTCGAGGAGAGGTCCTACAATGAGCAGTTCTTC
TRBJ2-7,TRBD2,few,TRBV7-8,CASSSGLAGEEATYEQYF,TGTGCCAGCAGCTCGGGACTAGCGGGAGAAGAAGCTACCTACGAGCAGTACTTC
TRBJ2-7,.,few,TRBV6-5,CASSYLGGGYEQYF,TGTGCCAGCAGTTACCTAGGGGGGGGCTACGAGCAGTACTTC
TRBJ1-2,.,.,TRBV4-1,CASSQRWTAYGCTF,TGCGCCAGCAGCCAACGGTGGACGGCCTATGGCTGCACCTTC
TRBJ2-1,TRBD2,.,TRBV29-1,CSVDGLAGGPHGQFF,TGCAGCGTGGACGGACTAGCGGGAGGGCCCCATGGGCAGTTCTTC
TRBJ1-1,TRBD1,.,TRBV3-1,CASSPQPGQGKTEAFF,TGTGCCAGCAGCCCCCAGCCCGGACAGGGGAAGACTGAAGCTTTCTTT
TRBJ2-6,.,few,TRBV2,CASILNSGANVLTF,TGTGCCAGCATCCTAAATTCTGGGGCCAACGTCCTGACTTTC
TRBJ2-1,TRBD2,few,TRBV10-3,CAISSPSGGTSSYNEQFF,TGTGCCATCAGTAGTCCTAGCGGGGGGACTAGCTCCTACAATGAGCAGTTCTTC